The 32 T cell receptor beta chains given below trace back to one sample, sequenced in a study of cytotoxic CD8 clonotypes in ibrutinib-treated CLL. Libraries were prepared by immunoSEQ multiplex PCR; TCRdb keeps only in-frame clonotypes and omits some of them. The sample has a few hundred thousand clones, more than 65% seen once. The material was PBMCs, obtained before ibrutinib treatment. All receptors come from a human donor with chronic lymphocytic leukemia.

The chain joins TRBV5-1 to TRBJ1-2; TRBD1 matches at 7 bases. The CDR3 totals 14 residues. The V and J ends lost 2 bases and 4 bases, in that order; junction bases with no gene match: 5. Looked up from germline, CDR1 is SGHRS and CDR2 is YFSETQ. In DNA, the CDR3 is TGCGCCAGCAGCTTAGGGACAGATCCCTATGGCTACACCTTC. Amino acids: CASSLGTDPYGYTF.

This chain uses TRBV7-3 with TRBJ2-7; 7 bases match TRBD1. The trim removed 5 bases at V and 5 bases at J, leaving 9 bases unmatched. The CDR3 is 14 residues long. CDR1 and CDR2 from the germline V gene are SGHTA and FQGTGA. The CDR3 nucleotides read TGTGCCAGCAGCCCACACGCAGGGGGTGACGAGCAGTACTTC. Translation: CASSPHAGGDEQYF.

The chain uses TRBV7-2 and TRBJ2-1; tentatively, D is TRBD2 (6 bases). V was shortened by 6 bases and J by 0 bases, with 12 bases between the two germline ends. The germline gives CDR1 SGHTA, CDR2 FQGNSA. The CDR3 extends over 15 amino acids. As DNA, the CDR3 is TGTGCCAGCAGTTGGGACTCGCGCTCCTACAATGAGCAGTTCTTC. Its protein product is CASSWDSRSYNEQFF.

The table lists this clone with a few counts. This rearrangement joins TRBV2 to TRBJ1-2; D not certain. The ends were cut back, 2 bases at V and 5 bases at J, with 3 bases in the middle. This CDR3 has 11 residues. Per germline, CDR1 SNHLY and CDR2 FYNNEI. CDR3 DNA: TGTGCCAGCAGTGAACAGTATGGCTACACCTTC. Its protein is CASSEQYGYTF.

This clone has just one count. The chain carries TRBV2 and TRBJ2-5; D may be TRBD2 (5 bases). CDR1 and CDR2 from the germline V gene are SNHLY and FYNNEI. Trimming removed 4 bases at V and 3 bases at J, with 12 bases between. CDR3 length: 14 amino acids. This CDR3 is CASSVAGLKETQYF. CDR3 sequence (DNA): TGTGCCAGCAGTGTCGCGGGTCTCAAAGAGACCCAGTACTTC.

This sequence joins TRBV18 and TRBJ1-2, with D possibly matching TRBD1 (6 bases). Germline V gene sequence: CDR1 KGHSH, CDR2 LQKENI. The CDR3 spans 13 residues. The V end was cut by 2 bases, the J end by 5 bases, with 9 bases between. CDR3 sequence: CASSPGGPYGYTF. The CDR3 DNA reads TGTGCCAGCTCACCAGGGGGGCCGTATGGCTACACCTTC.

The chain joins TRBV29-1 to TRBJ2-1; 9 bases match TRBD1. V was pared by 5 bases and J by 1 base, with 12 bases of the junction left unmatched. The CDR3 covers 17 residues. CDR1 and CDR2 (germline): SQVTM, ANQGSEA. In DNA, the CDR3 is TGCAGCGTTATGGCGGGGACAGGGTATTCGTCCTACAATGAGCAGTTCTTC. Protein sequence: CSVMAGTGYSSYNEQFF.

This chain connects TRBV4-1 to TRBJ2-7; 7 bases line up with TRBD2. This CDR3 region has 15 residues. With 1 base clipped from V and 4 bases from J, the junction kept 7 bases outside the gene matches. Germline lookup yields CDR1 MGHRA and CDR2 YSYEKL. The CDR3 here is CASSQGSGDYYEQYF. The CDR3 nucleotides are TGCGCCAGCAGCCAAGGCAGCGGGGATTATTACGAGCAGTACTTC.

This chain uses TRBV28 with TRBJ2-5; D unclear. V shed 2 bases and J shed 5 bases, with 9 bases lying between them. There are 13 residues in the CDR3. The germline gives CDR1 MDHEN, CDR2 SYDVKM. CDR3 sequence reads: CASSLILRETQYF. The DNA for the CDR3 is TGTGCCAGCAGTTTAATACTTCGGGAGACCCAGTACTTC.

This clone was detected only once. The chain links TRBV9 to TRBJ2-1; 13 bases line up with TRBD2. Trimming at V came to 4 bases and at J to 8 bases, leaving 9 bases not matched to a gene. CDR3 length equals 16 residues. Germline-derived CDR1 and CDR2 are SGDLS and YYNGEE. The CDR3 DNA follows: TGTGCCAGCAGCTCAAGACTAGCGGGAGGCGTCGATGAGCAGTTCTTC. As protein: CASSSRLAGGVDEQFF.

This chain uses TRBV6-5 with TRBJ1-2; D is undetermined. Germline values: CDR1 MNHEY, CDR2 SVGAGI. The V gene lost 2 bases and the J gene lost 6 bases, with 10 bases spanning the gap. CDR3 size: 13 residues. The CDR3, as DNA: TGTGCCAGCAGTTACCCCGGGGAGCATGGCTACACCTTC. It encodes CASSYPGEHGYTF.

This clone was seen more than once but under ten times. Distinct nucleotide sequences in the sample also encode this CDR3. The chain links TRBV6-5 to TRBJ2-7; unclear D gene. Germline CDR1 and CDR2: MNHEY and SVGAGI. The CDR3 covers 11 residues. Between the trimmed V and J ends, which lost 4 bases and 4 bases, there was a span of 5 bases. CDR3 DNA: TGTGCCAGCAGTTCGCATTACGAGCAGTACTTC. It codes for CASSSHYEQYF.

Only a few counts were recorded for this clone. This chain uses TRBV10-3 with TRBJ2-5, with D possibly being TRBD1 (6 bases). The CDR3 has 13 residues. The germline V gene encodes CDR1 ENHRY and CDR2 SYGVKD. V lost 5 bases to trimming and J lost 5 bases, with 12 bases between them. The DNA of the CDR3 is TGTGCCATCAGTAACGACAGGAGCGAGACCCAGTACTTC. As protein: CAISNDRSETQYF.

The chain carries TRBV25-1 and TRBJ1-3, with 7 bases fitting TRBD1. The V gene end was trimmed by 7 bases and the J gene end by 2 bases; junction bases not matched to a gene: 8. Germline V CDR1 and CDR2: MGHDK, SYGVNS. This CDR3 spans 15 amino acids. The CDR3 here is CASTPRQGPGNTIYF. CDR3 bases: TGTGCCAGCACCCCTAGACAGGGTCCTGGAAACACCATATATTTT. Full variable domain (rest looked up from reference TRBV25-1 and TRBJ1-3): EADIYQTPRYLVIGTGKKITLECSQTMGHDKMYWYQQDPGMELHLIHYSYGVNSTEKGDLSSESTVSRIRTEHFPLTLESARPSHTSQYLCASTPRQGPGNTIYFGEGSWLTVV.

The CDR3 DNA reads TGTGCCAGCAGCTTAGTCACTAGCGGCTACGAGCAGTACTTC. Residues: CASSLVTSGYEQYF. This chain uses TRBV7-9 with TRBJ2-7; 8 nucleotides match TRBD2. V lost 1 base to trimming and J lost 3 bases; unmatched junction nucleotides: 2. Germline CDR1 is SEHNR and CDR2 is FQNEAQ (reference sequence). The CDR3 length is 14 residues.

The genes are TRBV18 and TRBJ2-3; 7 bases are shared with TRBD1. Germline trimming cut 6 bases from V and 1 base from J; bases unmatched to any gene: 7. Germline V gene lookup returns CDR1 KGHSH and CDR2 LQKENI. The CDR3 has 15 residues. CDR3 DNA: TGTGCCAGCTCGAATGGACAGGTTCGCACAGATACGCAGTATTTT. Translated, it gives CASSNGQVRTDTQYF.

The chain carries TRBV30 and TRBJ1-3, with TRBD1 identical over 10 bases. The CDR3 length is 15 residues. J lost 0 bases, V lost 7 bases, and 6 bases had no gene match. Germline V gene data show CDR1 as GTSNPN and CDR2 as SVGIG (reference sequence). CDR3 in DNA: TGTGCCTACGGGACAGGGGCAAGCTCTGGAAACACCATATATTTT. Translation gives CAYGTGASSGNTIYF.

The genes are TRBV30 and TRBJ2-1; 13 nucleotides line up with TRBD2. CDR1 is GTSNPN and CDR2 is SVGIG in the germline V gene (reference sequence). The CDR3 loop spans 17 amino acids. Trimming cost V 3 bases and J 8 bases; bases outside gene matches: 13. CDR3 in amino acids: CAWRETSGRAVLDEQFF. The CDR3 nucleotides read TGTGCCTGGAGGGAAACTAGCGGGAGGGCCGTTTTGGATGAGCAGTTCTTC.

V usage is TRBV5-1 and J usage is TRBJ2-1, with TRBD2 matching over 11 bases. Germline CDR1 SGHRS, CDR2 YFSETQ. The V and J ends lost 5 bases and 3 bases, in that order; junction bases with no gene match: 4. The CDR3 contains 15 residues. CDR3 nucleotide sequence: TGCGCCAGCAGTTCGGGACTAGCGGACTACAATGAGCAGTTCTTC. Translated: CASSSGLADYNEQFF.

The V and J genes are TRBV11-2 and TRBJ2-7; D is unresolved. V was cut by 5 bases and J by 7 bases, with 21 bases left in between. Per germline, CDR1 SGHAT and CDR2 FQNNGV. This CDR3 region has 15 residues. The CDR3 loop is CASSPLKSSPREQYF. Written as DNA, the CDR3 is TGTGCCAGCAGCCCCCTTAAAAGTAGCCCCCGGGAGCAGTACTTC.

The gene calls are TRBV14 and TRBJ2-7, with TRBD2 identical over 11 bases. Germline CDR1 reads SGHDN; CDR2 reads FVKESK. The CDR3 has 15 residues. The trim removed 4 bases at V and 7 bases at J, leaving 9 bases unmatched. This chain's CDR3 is CASSPRTSGFLEQYF. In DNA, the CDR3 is TGTGCCAGCAGCCCACGGACTAGCGGGTTTTTGGAGCAGTACTTC.

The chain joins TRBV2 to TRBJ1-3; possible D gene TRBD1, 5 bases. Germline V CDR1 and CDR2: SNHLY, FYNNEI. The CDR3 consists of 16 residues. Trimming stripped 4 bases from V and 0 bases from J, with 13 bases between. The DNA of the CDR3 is TGTGCCAGCAGTGTTGTCAGGGCTTTCTCTGGAAACACCATATATTTT. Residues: CASSVVRAFSGNTIYF. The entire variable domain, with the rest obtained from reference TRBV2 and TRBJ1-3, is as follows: EPEVTQTPSHQVTQMGQEVILRCVPISNHLYFYWYRQILGQKVEFLVSFYNNEISEKSEIFDDQFSVERPDGSNFTLKIRSTKLEDSAMYFCASSVVRAFSGNTIYFGEGSWLTVV.

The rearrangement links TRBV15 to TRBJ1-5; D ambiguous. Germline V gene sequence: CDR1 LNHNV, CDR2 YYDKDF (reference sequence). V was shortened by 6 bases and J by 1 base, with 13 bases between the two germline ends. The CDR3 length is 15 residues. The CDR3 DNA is TGTGCCACCAGGGGCGGGCTTGAGAGCAATCAGCCCCAGCATTTT. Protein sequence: CATRGGLESNQPQHF.

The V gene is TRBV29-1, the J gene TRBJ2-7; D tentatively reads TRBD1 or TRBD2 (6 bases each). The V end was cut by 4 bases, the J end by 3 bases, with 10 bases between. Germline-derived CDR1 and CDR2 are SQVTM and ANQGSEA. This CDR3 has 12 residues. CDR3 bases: TGCAGCGTTGTAGGGGGGCTCTACGAGCAGTACTTC. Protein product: CSVVGGLYEQYF.

The CDR3 nucleotides are TGTGCCAGCAGTGAAGTCCTAGCGGGAACCTACGAGCAGTACTTC. It yields the protein CASSEVLAGTYEQYF. The chain is built from TRBV6-1 and TRBJ2-7; 9 nucleotides match TRBD2. The germline gives CDR1 MNHNS, CDR2 SASEGT. V dropped 1 base and J dropped 2; count of bases not matched to a gene: 3. The CDR3 runs to 15 residues.

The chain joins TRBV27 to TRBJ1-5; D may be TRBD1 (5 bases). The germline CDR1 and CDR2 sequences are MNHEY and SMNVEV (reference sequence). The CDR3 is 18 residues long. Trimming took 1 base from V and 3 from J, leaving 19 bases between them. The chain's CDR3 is CASSLYSPGGGVNQPQHF. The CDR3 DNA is TGTGCCAGCAGTTTATACTCCCCCGGAGGAGGGGTCAATCAGCCCCAGCATTTT.

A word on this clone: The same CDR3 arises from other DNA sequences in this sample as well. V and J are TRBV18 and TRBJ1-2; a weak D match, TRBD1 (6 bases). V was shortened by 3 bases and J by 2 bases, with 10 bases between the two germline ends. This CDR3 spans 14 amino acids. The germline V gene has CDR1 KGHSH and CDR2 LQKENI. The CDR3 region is CASSPRTENYGYTF. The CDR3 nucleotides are TGTGCCAGCTCACCCCGGACAGAGAACTATGGCTACACCTTC.

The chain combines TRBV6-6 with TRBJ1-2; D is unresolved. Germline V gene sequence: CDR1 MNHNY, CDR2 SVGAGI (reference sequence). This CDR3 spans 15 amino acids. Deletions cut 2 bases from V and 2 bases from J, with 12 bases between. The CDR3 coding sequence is TGTGCCAGCAGTTACCCGGGCGACGGGAACTATGGCTACACCTTC. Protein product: CASSYPGDGNYGYTF.

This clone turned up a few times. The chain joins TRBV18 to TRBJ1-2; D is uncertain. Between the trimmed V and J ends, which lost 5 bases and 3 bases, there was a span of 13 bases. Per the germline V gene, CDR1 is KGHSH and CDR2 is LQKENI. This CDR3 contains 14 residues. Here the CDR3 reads CASSDPPGDYGYTF. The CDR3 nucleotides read TGTGCCAGCTCAGACCCTCCGGGAGACTATGGCTACACCTTC.

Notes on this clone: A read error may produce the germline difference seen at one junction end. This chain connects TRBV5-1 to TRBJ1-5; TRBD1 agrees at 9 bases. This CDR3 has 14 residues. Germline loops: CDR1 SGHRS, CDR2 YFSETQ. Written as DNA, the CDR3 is TGCGCCAGCAAGGTAACAGGGGGCAATGAGCCCCAGCATTTT. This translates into CASKVTGGNEPQHF.

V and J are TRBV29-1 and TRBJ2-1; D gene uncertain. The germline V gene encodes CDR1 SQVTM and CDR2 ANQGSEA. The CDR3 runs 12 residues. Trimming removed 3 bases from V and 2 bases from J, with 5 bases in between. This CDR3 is CSVERTYNEQFF. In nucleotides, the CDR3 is TGCAGCGTTGAGCGGACCTACAATGAGCAGTTCTTC.

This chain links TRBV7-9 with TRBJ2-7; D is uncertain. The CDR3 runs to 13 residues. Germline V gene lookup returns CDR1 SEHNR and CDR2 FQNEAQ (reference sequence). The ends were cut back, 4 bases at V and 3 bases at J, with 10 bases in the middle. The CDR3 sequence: CASSSLGFYEQYF. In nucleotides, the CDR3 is TGTGCCAGCAGCTCCCTCGGCTTCTACGAGCAGTACTTC.